In its sample, the clone carrying this TCR beta chain was seen a few times. The data stem from a study of blood T cells in healthy people across ages. The CDR3 runs 16 residues. Germline values: CDR1 SGHTA, CDR2 FQGNSA. V was shortened by 3 bases and J by 1 base, with 14 bases between the two germline ends. Primers used in a second PCR of roughly 7 to 11 cycles were a sample-barcoded 5' primer and a J-beta primer mix. Samples each returned at least 3 million CDR3-containing paired-end reads. MiXCR was run by TCRdb on the 5' RACE reads, yielding one entry per CDR3 protein. This sample carries fewer than 700,000 distinct CDR3 sequences, 47% of them seen once, and the ten largest clones take 20% to 25%.

The sequencing sample was made of blood. The sequence was collected from a man at least 80 years old in good health. V gene TRBV7-2 combines with J gene TRBJ2-3; D possibly corresponds to TRBD2 (7 bases). CDR3 DNA: TGTGCCAGCAGCTTGTTGGGGGGGGCTGGCACAGATACGCAGTATTTT. Its protein is CASSLLGGAGTDTQYF.